The next 10 T cell receptor beta chains were all read from a single sample in a study of beta chain features in type 1 diabetes. What was sequenced were expressed TCRB transcripts, since all of the isolated RNA had been reverse transcribed. Measured with immunoSEQ multiplex PCR; TCRdb has only the in-frame clones, and not every one. Of about 410,000 clones listed, approximately 15% are singletons. The sequenced sample was naive CD4+ T cells from blood. These TCRs come from a man aged 30 to 39 in good health.

The J gene is TRBJ2-1, the V gene TRBV4-2, with D perhaps TRBD2 (6 bases). This CDR3 spans 16 amino acids. Germline V gene lookup returns CDR1 LGHNA and CDR2 YNFKEQ. Trimming pared 1 base from V and 1 base from J, leaving 11 bases between. CDR3 sequence reads: CASSQVAGRSYNEQFF. The CDR3 nucleotides are TGTGCCAGCAGCCAAGTTGCGGGACGTTCCTACAATGAGCAGTTCTTC.

In this sample, this clone turned up a few times. V gene TRBV14 combines with J gene TRBJ2-7, with TRBD2 identical over 10 bases. CDR1 is SGHDN, CDR2 FVKESK, per germline. V trimming: 5 bases; J trimming: 3 bases; junction bases outside the gene matches: 7. This CDR3 spans 15 amino acids. CDR3 bases: TGTGCCAGCAGCACCTGGACTAGCGGATACTACGAGCAGTACTTC. Its translation: CASSTWTSGYYEQYF.

J is TRBJ2-3 and V is TRBV14; D gene ambiguous. The CDR3 is 15 residues long. The ends were cut back, 2 bases at V and 2 bases at J, with 11 bases in the middle. CDR1 is SGHDN and CDR2 is FVKESK in the germline V gene. This CDR3 is CASSQFSAHTDTQYF. The CDR3 DNA reads TGTGCCAGCAGCCAATTCAGCGCTCACACAGATACGCAGTATTTT.

The chain links TRBV19 to TRBJ2-3; D is possibly TRBD2 (6 bases). Germline-derived CDR1 and CDR2 are LNHDA and SQIVND (reference sequence). Trimming left V 3 bases short and J 6 bases short, with 22 bases between. This CDR3 region has 17 residues. For the CDR3, the DNA is TGTGCCAGTAGTATTTCGCTAGGAGGGCTGGCCTTGGATACGCAGTATTTT. Protein: CASSISLGGLALDTQYF.

This clone was found a few times. The chain's CDR3 is CASSSRSPRDAAFF. Written as DNA, the CDR3 is TGTGCCAGCAGCTCAAGATCCCCCAGGGACGCTGCTTTCTTT. The rearrangement joins TRBV7-9 to TRBJ1-1, with D tentatively TRBD1 (5 bases). V gave up 4 bases and J gave up 11 bases, with 20 bases separating them. CDR1 is SEHNR, CDR2 FQNEAQ, per germline (reference sequence). There are 14 residues in the CDR3.

The rearrangement uses TRBV30 and TRBJ1-1; maybe TRBD1 (6 bases). In germline, CDR1 is GTSNPN, CDR2 SVGIG (reference sequence). V lost 1 base to trimming and J lost 5 bases, with 20 bases between them. The CDR3 runs 16 residues. CDR3 protein: CAWSGLLVGAKTEAFF. The CDR3, as DNA: TGTGCCTGGAGTGGACTCTTGGTGGGGGCGAAGACTGAAGCTTTCTTT.

This clone was seen a few times. This chain joins TRBV5-4 and TRBJ2-6; TRBD1 agrees at 11 bases. CDR1 and CDR2 from the germline V gene are SGHNT and YYREEE (reference sequence). This CDR3 is 17 amino acids long. Trimming cost V 4 bases and J 5 bases; bases outside gene matches: 8. DNA of the CDR3: TGTGCCAGCAGCCTGGACAGGGGGCGAATGTGGGCCAACGTCCTGACTTTC. Translated: CASSLDRGRMWANVLTF.

This clone was counted once. V usage is TRBV5-1 and J usage is TRBJ2-3; unclear D gene. This CDR3 comprises 14 residues. Germline CDR1 is SGHRS and CDR2 is YFSETQ. V lost 4 bases and J 4 bases, leaving 13 bases between the germline ends. This chain's CDR3 is CASSLQVRADTQYF. The DNA of the CDR3 is TGCGCCAGCAGCCTCCAAGTAAGGGCAGATACGCAGTATTTT.

The V gene is TRBV25-1, the J gene TRBJ2-7; 9 bases fit TRBD1. The CDR3 extends over 14 amino acids. Per the germline V gene, CDR1 is MGHDK and CDR2 is SYGVNS. The ends lost 7 bases at V and 2 bases at J; junction bases unmatched: 6. The CDR3 coding sequence is TGTGCCAGCACCCTACAGGGGGCTCCCTACGAGCAGTACTTC. The encoded protein is CASTLQGAPYEQYF.

The V and J genes are TRBV7-8 and TRBJ1-4, with D possibly being TRBD1 (6 bases). CDR1 and CDR2 from the germline V gene are SGHVS and FQNEAQ. This CDR3 has 16 amino acids. The V and J ends lost 3 bases and 0 bases respectively, with 11 bases between them. CDR3 sequence: CASSFNRVPTNEKLFF. As DNA, the CDR3 is TGTGCCAGCAGCTTCAACAGGGTGCCAACTAATGAAAAACTGTTTTTT. Full variable domain (outside the CDR3, taken from reference TRBV7-8 and TRBJ1-4): GAGVSQSPRYKVAKRGQDVALRCDPISGHVSLFWYQQALGQGPEFLTYFQNEAQLDKSGLPSDRFFAERPEGSVSTLKIQRTQQEDSAVYLCASSFNRVPTNEKLFFGSGTQLSVL.